This T cell receptor beta chain was retrieved from a study of a mutant IDH1 vaccine in newly diagnosed glioma. With respect to this clone: Its antigen remains unknown.

Repertoires were generated with immunoSEQ multiplex PCR, while TCRdb's copy carries only in-frame clones and drops some. The table lists about 90,000 clones, 85% to 90% of them singletons. Documented time point: week 47, end of study. With topical imiquimod, each dose of the vaccine consisted of 300 ug of mutant IDH1 20-mer peptide. This CDR3 comprises 13 residues. Per the germline V gene, CDR1 is SGHVS and CDR2 is FQNEAQ. V lost 5 bases and J 10 bases, leaving 15 bases between the germline ends. This chain links TRBV7-8 with TRBJ2-1, with D unresolved. The sample here was PBMCs, taken from a glioma patient whose treatment included an IDH1 peptide vaccine. The sequence was collected from a woman between 45 and 65 years old with glioma. This chain's CDR3 is CASSPRVGREQFF. CDR3 sequence (DNA): TGTGCCAGCAGCCCTAGAGTAGGGCGGGAGCAGTTCTTC.